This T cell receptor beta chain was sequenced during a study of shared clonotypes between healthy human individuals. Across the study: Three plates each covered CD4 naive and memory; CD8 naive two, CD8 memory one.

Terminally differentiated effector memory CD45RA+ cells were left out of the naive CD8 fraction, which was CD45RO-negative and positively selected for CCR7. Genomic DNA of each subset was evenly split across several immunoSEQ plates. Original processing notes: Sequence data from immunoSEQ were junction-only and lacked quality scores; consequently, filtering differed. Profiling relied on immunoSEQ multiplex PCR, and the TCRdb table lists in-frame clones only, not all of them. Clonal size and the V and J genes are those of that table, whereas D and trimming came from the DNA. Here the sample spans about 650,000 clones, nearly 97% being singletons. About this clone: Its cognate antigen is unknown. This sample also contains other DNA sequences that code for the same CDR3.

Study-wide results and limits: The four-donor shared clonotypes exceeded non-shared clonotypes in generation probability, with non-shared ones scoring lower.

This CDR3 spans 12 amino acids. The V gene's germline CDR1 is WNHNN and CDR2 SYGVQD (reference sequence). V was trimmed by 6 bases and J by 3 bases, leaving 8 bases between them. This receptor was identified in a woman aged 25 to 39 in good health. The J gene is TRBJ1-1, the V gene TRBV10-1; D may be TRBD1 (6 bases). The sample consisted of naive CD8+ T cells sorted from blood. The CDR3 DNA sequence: TGCGCCAGCAGCGCAGGGGACACTGAAGCTTTCTTT. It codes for CASSAGDTEAFF.